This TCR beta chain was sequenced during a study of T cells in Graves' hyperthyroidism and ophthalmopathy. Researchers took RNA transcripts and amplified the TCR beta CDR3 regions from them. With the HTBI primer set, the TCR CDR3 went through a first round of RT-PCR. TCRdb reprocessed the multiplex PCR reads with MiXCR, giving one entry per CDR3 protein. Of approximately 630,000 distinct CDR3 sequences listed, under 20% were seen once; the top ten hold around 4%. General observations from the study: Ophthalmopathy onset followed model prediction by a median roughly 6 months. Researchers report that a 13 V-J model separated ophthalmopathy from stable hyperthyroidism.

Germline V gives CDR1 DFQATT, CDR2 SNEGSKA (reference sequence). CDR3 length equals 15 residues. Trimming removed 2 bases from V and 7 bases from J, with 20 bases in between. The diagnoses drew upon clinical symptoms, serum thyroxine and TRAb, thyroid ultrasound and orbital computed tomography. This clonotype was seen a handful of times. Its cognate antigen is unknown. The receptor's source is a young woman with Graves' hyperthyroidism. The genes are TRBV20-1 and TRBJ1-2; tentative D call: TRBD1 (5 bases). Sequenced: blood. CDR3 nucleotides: TGCAGTGCTAGACCCGCAGGGAGGGTTATTAGTGGCTACACCTTC. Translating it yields CSARPAGRVISGYTF.